What follows describes a single TCR beta chain. This clonotype appeared a few times. It lacks a known antigen. No clone much larger than this one lies a single base away; base qualities are absent. The data were obtained in a study of T-cell reconstitution after alpha-beta-depleted transplantation in children (TCRdb year 2016). Concerning the study at large: Using TCR repertoire profiling, the study quantitatively followed how T-cell immune reconstitution unfolded in children after TCRalphabeta/CD19-depleted allogeneic hematopoietic cell transplantation.

CDR1 and CDR2 (LNHDA, SQIVND) derive from the germline V gene (reference sequence). The CDR3 runs 16 residues from the cysteine to the phenylalanine. Only CDR3 DNA is held: 48 bases, read in frame from base 1. V is cut back by 5 bases and J by 3 bases, with 11 bases in the junction unmatched. Overall results and qualifications from the work: In some patients, the high TCRbeta diversity seen at day 60 was put down to recipient T cells and intrathymic progenitors that had survived conditioning. The apparently early alphabetaT-cell count recovery about two months after transplant was reportedly dependent on only several hundred rapidly expanded clones derived from non-depleted graft cells. The frequencies of hyperexpanded clones fell over the following months, and after one year, T-cell counts and TCRbeta diversity were mostly attributed to newly produced T cells.

The label giving this sample's treatment or condition can be read as: allogeneic hematopoietic cell transplantation with graft depleted of TCRalphabeta T cells and CD19 B cells. The transplant recipients were children given TCRalphabeta/CD19-depleted allogeneic hematopoietic cell grafts. Receptor amplification or capture employed PCR. TCRdb lists the instrument as Illumina HiSeq 2500. TCR library preparation used molecular barcoding, with unique molecular identifiers applied to normalize quantification of the TCRbeta repertoire. TCRdb itself trimmed the public reads at Q25 with fastp, ran MiXCR and retained productive beta chains. Identical CDR3 proteins give one entry, which carries the most common genes and DNA. This sample has 90,000 to 130,000 distinct CDR3 sequences in its table, and around a tenth of those were observed once. The top ten clonotypes cover around 34% of the sample.

Recombination joined TRBV19 with TRBJ1-1; 8 central nucleotides agree with TRBD1. Sequencing was performed on PBMCs, taken before TCRalphabeta/CD19-depleted stem cell transplant. The source is a boy aged 2-15 years with acute lymphoblastic leukemia, due to receive a stem cell transplant. The CDR3 in this case is CASSSPGQASDTEAFF. The sequence in DNA is TGTGCCAGTAGTTCTCCGGGACAGGCCAGCGACACTGAAGCTTTCTTT.